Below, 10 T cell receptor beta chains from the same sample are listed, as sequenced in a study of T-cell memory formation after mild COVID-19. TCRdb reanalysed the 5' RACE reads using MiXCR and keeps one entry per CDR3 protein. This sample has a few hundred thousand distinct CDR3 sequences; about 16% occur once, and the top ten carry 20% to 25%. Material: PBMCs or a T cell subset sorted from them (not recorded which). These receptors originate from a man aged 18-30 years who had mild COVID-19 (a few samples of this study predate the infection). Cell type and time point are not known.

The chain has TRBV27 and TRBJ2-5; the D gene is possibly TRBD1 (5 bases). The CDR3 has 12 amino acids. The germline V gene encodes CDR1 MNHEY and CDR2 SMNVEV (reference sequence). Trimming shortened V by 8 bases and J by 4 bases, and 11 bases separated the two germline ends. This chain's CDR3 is CASQGVGETQYF. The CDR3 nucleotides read TGTGCCAGCCAAGGGGTAGGAGAGACCCAGTACTTC.

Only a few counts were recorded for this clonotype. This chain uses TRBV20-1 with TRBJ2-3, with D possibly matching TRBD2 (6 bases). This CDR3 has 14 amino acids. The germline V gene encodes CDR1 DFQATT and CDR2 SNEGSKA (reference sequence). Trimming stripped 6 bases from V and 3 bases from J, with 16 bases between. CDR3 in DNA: TGCAGTGCCCCCCGTGCGGGGACTACAGATACGCAGTATTTT. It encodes CSAPRAGTTDTQYF.

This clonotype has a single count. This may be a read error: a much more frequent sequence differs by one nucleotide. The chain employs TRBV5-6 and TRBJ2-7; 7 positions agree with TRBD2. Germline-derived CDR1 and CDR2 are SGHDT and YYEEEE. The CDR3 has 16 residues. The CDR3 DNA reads TGTGCCAGCAGCTCCCCTAAAGCGGGGAGCTCCTACGAGCAGAACGTC. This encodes CASSSPKAGSSYEQNV.

As DNA, the CDR3 is TGTGCCAGCAGTAGGAGGGGGCCATACTCACAAACGAATAATTCACCCCTCCACTTT. As protein: CASSRRGPYSQTNNSPLHF. The chain uses TRBV6-6 and TRBJ1-6; 7 nucleotides line up with TRBD1. Germline CDR1 and CDR2: MNHNY and SVGAGI (reference sequence). CDR3 length: 19 residues. V was pared by 5 bases and J by 5 bases, with 18 bases of the junction left unmatched.

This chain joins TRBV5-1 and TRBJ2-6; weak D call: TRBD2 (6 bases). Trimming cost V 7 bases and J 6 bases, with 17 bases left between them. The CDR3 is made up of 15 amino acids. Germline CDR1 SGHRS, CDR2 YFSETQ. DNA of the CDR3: TGCGCCAGCGGACCCCTTAGCGGCGAGGCCAACGTCCTGACTTTC. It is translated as CASGPLSGEANVLTF.

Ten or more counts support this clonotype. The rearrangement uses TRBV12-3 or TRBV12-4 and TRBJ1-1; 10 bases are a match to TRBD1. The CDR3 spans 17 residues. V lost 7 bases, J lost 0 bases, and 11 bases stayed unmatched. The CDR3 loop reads CASTRGGTGAMNTEAFF. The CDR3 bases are TGTGCCAGCACCCGAGGGGGGACAGGGGCGATGAACACTGAAGCTTTCTTT.

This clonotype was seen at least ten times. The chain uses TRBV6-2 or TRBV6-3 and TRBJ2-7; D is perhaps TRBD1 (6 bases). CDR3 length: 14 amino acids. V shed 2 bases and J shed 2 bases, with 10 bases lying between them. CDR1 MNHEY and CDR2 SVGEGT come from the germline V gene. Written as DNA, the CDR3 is TGTGCCAGCAGTTACCAGGGGAGACCCTACGAGCAGTACTTC. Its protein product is CASSYQGRPYEQYF.

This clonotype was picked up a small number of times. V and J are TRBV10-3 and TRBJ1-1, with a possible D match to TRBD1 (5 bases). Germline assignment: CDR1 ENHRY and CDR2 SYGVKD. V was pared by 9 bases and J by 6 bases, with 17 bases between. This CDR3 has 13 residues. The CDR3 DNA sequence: TGTGCCATTCAACAGGTATTCGGCGCTGAAGCTTTCTTT. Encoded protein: CAIQQVFGAEAFF.

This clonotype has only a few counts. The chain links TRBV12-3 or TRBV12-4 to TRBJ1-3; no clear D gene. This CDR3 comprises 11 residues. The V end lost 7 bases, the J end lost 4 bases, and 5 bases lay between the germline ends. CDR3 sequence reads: CASTSGNTIYF. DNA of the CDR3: TGTGCCAGCACCTCGGGAAACACCATATATTTT.

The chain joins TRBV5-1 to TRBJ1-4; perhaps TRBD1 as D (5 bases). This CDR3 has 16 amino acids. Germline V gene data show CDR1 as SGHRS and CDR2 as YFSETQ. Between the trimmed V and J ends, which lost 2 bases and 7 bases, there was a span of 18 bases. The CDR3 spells CASSFAGPSGGEKLFF. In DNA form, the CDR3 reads TGCGCCAGCAGCTTTGCAGGGCCCTCGGGTGGTGAAAAACTGTTTTTT.